These 10 T cell receptor beta chains share one sample of origin, sequenced in a study of blood T cell repertoires in COVID-19. The repertoire was sequenced with immunoSEQ multiplex PCR; TCRdb's copy has only in-frame clones and lacks some. Of around 270,000 clones listed, 75% to 90% are singletons. Source material: peripheral blood. Source of these receptors: a man in his thirties or forties with active or convalescent COVID-19.

The chain is built from TRBV27 and TRBJ1-1, with D tentatively TRBD1 (5 bases). Germline V gene sequence: CDR1 MNHEY, CDR2 SMNVEV (reference sequence). Trimming took 7 bases from V and 1 from J, leaving 22 bases between them. This CDR3 region has 17 residues. The CDR3 loop is CASIQTGRPWENTEAFF. CDR3 coding DNA: TGTGCCAGCATCCAAACAGGCCGTCCATGGGAGAACACTGAAGCTTTCTTT.

This chain uses TRBV10-1 with TRBJ1-2, with D maybe TRBD1 (6 bases). This CDR3 comprises 13 residues. Trimming took off 3 bases at V and 2 bases at J, with 7 bases between the two ends. Germline CDR1 reads WNHNN; CDR2 reads SYGVQD (reference sequence). The CDR3 DNA reads TGCGCCAGCAGTGAAACAGGGAACTATGGCTACACCTTC. Protein product: CASSETGNYGYTF.

The chain joins TRBV27 to TRBJ1-1, with TRBD1 matching over 10 bases. CDR1 and CDR2 from the germline V gene are MNHEY and SMNVEV (reference sequence). The CDR3 has 16 residues. Trimming took 0 bases from V and 13 from J; bases not matched to a gene: 14. The CDR3 here is CASSLSPRTGGGHLFF. In nucleotides, the CDR3 is TGTGCCAGCAGTTTATCGCCCCGGACAGGGGGGGGCCATCTTTTCTTT.

The table lists this clone with a count of one. The chain uses TRBV9 and TRBJ2-1, with TRBD2 identical over 8 bases. In germline, CDR1 is SGDLS, CDR2 YYNGEE. The trim removed 0 bases at V and 10 bases at J, leaving 9 bases unmatched. The CDR3 is 15 amino acids. The CDR3 DNA sequence: TGTGCCAGCAGCGTAGGCTTGAGCGGGGGAGCGGAGCAGTTCTTC. The encoded protein is CASSVGLSGGAEQFF.

This clone has a single count. V and J are TRBV5-1 and TRBJ2-3, with D maybe TRBD1 (7 bases). Deletions cut 2 bases from V and 3 bases from J, with 16 bases between. CDR3 length equals 16 residues. Per germline, CDR1 SGHRS and CDR2 YFSETQ. Written as DNA, the CDR3 is TGCGCCAGCAGCTTCGGAGGGGGACAGCAAACAGATACGCAGTATTTT. Translating gives CASSFGGGQQTDTQYF.

J is TRBJ2-3 and V is TRBV7-2; 11 bases agree with TRBD2. V trimming: 5 bases; J trimming: 6 bases; junction bases outside the gene matches: 7. The length of the CDR3 is 15 residues. The germline CDR1 and CDR2 sequences are SGHTA and FQGNSA. The CDR3 loop is CASSVSGGAVDTQYF. As DNA, the CDR3 is TGTGCCAGCAGCGTTAGCGGGGGGGCCGTGGATACGCAGTATTTT. Drawing the rest from reference TRBV7-2 and TRBJ2-3, the complete variable domain is GAGVSQSPSNKVTEKGKDVELRCDPISGHTALYWYRQSLGQGLEFLIYFQGNSAPDKSGLPSDRFSAERTGGSVSTLTIQRTQQEDSAVYLCASSVSGGAVDTQYFGPGTRLTVL.

J is TRBJ2-7 and V is TRBV5-4; a possible D gene is TRBD2 (6 bases). V gave up 4 bases and J gave up 7 bases, with 12 bases separating them. The CDR3 runs 12 residues. Germline V lookup: CDR1 SGHNT, CDR2 YYREEE (reference sequence). In nucleotides, the CDR3 is TGTGCCAGCAGCCTTGTGACTAGGGAGCAGTACTTC. Amino acid sequence: CASSLVTREQYF.

The rearrangement joins TRBV9 to TRBJ1-2, with 7 nucleotides matching TRBD1. The CDR3 consists of 14 residues. CDR1 is SGDLS and CDR2 is YYNGEE in the germline V gene. With 2 bases clipped from V and 7 bases from J, the junction kept 8 bases outside the gene matches. The CDR3 protein is CASSVTGVRSGYTF. The CDR3 region has the DNA TGTGCCAGCAGCGTTACAGGGGTCCGAAGTGGCTACACCTTC. The variable domain in full, with the rest retrieved from reference TRBV9 and TRBJ1-2, is DSGVTQTPKHLITATGQRVTLRCSPRSGDLSVYWYQQSLDQGLQFLIQYYNGEERAKGNILERFSAQQFPDLHSELNLSSLELGDSALYFCASSVTGVRSGYTFGSGTRLTVV.

The gene calls are TRBV2 and TRBJ1-1, with D tentatively TRBD1 (5 bases). The V gene's germline CDR1 is SNHLY and CDR2 FYNNEI. Trimming stripped 3 bases from V and 4 bases from J, with 15 bases between. The CDR3 is 15 residues long. In nucleotides, the CDR3 is TGTGCCAGCAGTGACATAAGACAGTGGATCACTGAAGCTTTCTTT. This encodes CASSDIRQWITEAFF.

The chain combines TRBV19 with TRBJ1-2, with 7 bases matching TRBD1. CDR1 LNHDA and CDR2 SQIVND come from the germline V gene (reference sequence). J was trimmed by 0 bases and V by 5 bases; bases with no gene match: 3. The CDR3 length is 14 residues. The CDR3 protein is CASSDGQANYGYTF. The CDR3 DNA follows: TGTGCCAGTAGTGACGGACAGGCTAACTATGGCTACACCTTC.